This note documents a single T cell receptor (beta chain) sequence. This clonotype was seen a few times. Its antigen is still unknown. Base qualities are not provided; no much larger clone lies one nucleotide away. The sample comes from a study of blood T cells in healthy people across ages (dated by TCRdb to the mid-2010s). With regard to the full study: In model experiments, roughly one uniquely barcoded TCR beta cDNA molecule per two T cells was captured by template switching. To track age-related changes in TCR beta repertoire diversity, the study relied on deep sequencing normalized with unique cDNA molecular identifiers. The donors were divided into four age groups: young (average around 17 years), middle-aged (about 41), aged (roughly 60) and long-lived (roughly 82). The study analyzed two additional independent replicas of 1 million unique cDNA reads from the same blood draw for two donors, one aged 18 to 30 and one aged 80 or older.

Donors were a few dozen systemically healthy Caucasian individuals from Russia aged roughly 6 to 100 years. Each donor gave ten milliliters of peripheral blood, collected into EDTA-treated Vacutainer tubes. PBMCs were isolated by Ficoll-Paque density-gradient centrifugation, with at least 6.5 million obtained per sample. Trizol reagent was used to extract total RNA from the PBMCs, yielding at least 6 micrograms per sample. The percentages of naive CD45RAhigh/CD27high T cells were determined by flow cytometry on a PBMC aliquot from every donor. Beyond this particular receptor, the publication reports: The percentage of naive T cells measured by flow cytometry correlated strongly with observed TCR beta diversity. Donor CMV infection status was unknown, potentially confounding age-related changes in expanded clonotypes. Observed TCR beta diversity per million T cells fell roughly linearly with age, and a significant reduction was already apparent by age around 39. Estimates of total diversity from one million sequenced T cells were regarded as lower bounds and underestimates. Since profiling was done on bulk unsorted PBMCs, naive and antigen-experienced compartments could not be conclusively compared. Compared with the aged group, the long-lived group had more naive CD4+ T cells, fewer expanded clones and increased TCR diversity, suggesting age selection.

The CDR3 has 12 amino acids, counting the end cysteine and phenylalanine. The CDR3 DNA has 36 bases and is translated from base 1. V is cut by 4 bases and J by 1 base, and the space between the germline ends is 4 bases. Libraries were made using 5' RACE. TCRdb lists the instrument as Illumina HiSeq 2500. A second PCR of about 7 to 12 cycles was run with a J-beta primer mix and a sample-barcoded 5' primer. Each TCR beta cDNA molecule received a unique molecular identifier from a template-switch 5' adaptor carrying 12 random nucleotides. Each sample yielded at least 2.5 million CDR3-containing paired-end reads. First-strand cDNA synthesis was performed from all RNA using the Mint cDNA synthesis kit, with priming by a TRBC-specific oligonucleotide. After uracil-DNA glycosylase treatment, a first 18-cycle PCR used universal primers M1SS and BC2_uni_R on all cDNA. Per the original workflow: For normalization, 1 million high-quality reads, each with a distinct molecular identifier, were randomly selected from each sample. Reads with shared molecular identifiers were discarded instead of being binned into consensus sequences. MiTCR, run with a Q25 quality threshold and the strictest error-elimination algorithm, handled CDR3 identification, clonotype clustering and error correction. A nonparametric unseen species model with Euler transformation was used to estimate lower-bound total TCR beta diversity. TCRdb trimmed public reads at Q25 via fastp, called clones via MiXCR and kept in-frame beta chains. When rows share a CDR3 protein, they turn into one entry using the most common DNA and genes. TCRdb's processing, not the study's, gives the V and J calls here. Within this sample are approximately 780,000 distinct CDR3 sequences, with roughly 24% of them counted one time only. Around 3% of the sample is taken by the ten largest.

This sample was also put to use in a study of T cells of mothers and their children. From that second study: Nine systemically healthy Caucasian individuals served as donors, namely three mothers together with their six children. cDNA synthesis used all of the extracted RNA, with roughly 1.5 ug of RNA in each 15 ul reaction. Sample barcodes and 2-4 random nucleotides were added via the M1S primer in the second PCR. Over 8 million TCR beta CDR3 reads were obtained for each mother, and 2.5 million to 3 million reads were obtained for each child. Thymic selection shapes the output of TCR recombination in a similar way in related and unrelated pairs, and inherited differences have a minor effect. Normalized repertoire overlap was always found to be slightly, but never significantly, higher in related mother-child pairs than in unrelated mother-child pairs. With a sensitivity of approximately 96 clones per million clonotypes, no persistent microchimeric T cell clones were detected. The study used deep NGS to compare TCR beta repertoires of mothers and children, seeking features distinguishing related mother-child pairs from unrelated individuals. Mothers averaged approximately 40 +/- 4 years of age and children averaged around 10 +/- 4 years. Libraries were sequenced on Illumina HiSeq 2000 with 100+100 nt paired-end reads after adapter ligation with NEBNext reagents. Mother and child libraries were prepared a month apart and sequenced in separate runs to prevent cross-contamination. For each donor, between roughly 500,000 and 2,200,000 distinct TCR beta clonotypes were identified. Naive TCR beta clonotypes were estimated from low-frequency clonotypes matched to each donor's FACS-determined naive share, without sorting.

The chain was built from TRBV12-3 or TRBV12-4 and TRBJ1-2; the D gene assignment is ambiguous. The receptor was derived from a boy aged 5-17 years in good health. Sequenced material: blood. The CDR3 reads as follows: CASSWGNYGYTF. The DNA reads TGTGCCAGCAGTTGGGGTAACTATGGCTACACCTTC.